This TCR beta chain was obtained from a study of identical twins. This clonotype was seen ten or more times. What it binds is unknown. Each cDNA held unique molecular identifiers, and template switching gave it a universal primer site. MiXCR, run by TCRdb on the 5' RACE reads, gives a single entry per CDR3 protein. The sample includes approximately 670,000 distinct CDR3 sequences, 6.1% of them seen just once. The CDR3 loop spans 14 amino acids. Losses at the gene ends were 5 bases for V and 6 bases for J; bases not matched to a gene: 4. Per the germline V gene, CDR1 is SQVTM and CDR2 is ANQGSEA. General study findings and limits: Out-of-frame alpha sequences common to twins were enriched for low generation probability. Partly confounded zero-insertion analyses could result from invariant MAIT and iNKT cells.

Every donor was a healthy Caucasian. The chain joins TRBV29-1 to TRBJ2-1; TRBD2 aligns across 13 bases. Material: naive T cells sorted from blood. The receptor was derived from a man between 18 and 35 years old in good health. The CDR3 loop is CSVRTSGSANEQFF. The CDR3 bases are TGCAGCGTTAGGACTAGCGGGAGCGCCAATGAGCAGTTCTTC.